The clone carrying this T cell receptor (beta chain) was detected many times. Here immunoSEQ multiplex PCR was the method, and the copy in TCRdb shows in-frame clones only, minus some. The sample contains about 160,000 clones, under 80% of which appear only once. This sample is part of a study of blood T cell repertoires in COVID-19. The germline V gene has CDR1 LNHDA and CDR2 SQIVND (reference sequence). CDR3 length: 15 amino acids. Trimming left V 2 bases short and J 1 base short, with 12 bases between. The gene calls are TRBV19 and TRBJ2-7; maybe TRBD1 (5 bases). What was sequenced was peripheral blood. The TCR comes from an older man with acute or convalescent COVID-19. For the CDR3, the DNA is TGTGCCAGTAGTATAATCGCCGGACAATCCTACGAGCAGTACTTC. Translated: CASSIIAGQSYEQYF.